A single T cell receptor (beta chain) is shown here with its context. TCRdb's table, derived via immunoSEQ multiplex PCR, lists solely in-frame clones and lacks some. The table lists tens of thousands of clones, roughly 92% of them singletons. V shed 2 bases and J 7 bases; nucleotides not matched to a gene: 7. The CDR3 sequence is 15 residues long. The germline V gene encodes CDR1 SGHTA and CDR2 FQGTGA. This entry is derived from a study of PD-L1 blockade in urothelial cancer. Specified time point: pretreatment peripheral blood. The material was PBMCs, obtained around atezolizumab (anti-PD-L1) treatment. This chain links TRBV7-3 with TRBJ2-3; 9 bases are shared with TRBD2. The origin of this receptor is an older woman with urothelial cancer. CDR3 sequence: CASSLLAGVANTQYF. The CDR3 coding sequence is TGTGCCAGCAGCTTATTAGCGGGAGTAGCGAATACGCAGTATTTT.